The 8 T cell receptor beta chains listed next were all sequenced from one sample in a study of T cell responses to AZD1222 COVID-19 vaccine. The assay was immunoSEQ multiplex PCR, and TCRdb's table has in-frame clones only and misses some. The top ten clones hold around 0.6% of a sample with 240,000 or so clones, over 85% of them seen once. This material consisted of peripheral blood, taken on day 0 of AZD1222 vaccination. The receptor set was obtained from an adult in good health.

The V call is TRBV2, the J call TRBJ1-6; D gene unclear. This CDR3 spans 14 amino acids. Looked up from germline, CDR1 is SNHLY and CDR2 is FYNNEI. The ends were cut back, 3 bases at V and 9 bases at J, with 12 bases in the middle. The CDR3 loop is CASSEAAGGSPLHF. The DNA for the CDR3 is TGTGCCAGCAGTGAGGCGGCAGGCGGTTCACCCCTCCACTTT.

The chain employs TRBV6-5 and TRBJ1-3; D is unresolved. Between the trimmed V and J ends, which lost 10 bases and 1 base, there was a span of 14 bases. CDR3 size: 14 residues. From germline, CDR1 is MNHEY and CDR2 SVGAGI. For the CDR3, the DNA is TGTGCCACCGTAAGCGGGTATTCTGGAAACACCATATATTTT. It encodes CATVSGYSGNTIYF.

The rearrangement links TRBV20-1 to TRBJ2-7; either TRBD1 or TRBD2 may fit D (5 bases each). V was clipped by 2 bases and J by 6 bases, with 8 bases between them. CDR1 DFQATT and CDR2 SNEGSKA come from the germline V gene (reference sequence). This CDR3 region has 11 residues. The CDR3 sequence is CSARRGVEQYF. The CDR3 coding sequence is TGCAGTGCTAGAAGAGGGGTCGAGCAGTACTTC.

V usage is TRBV11-1 and J usage is TRBJ2-1, with 10 bases lining up with TRBD2. There are 17 residues in the CDR3. J was trimmed by 3 bases and V by 0 bases; bases with no gene match: 5. CDR1 is SGHAT and CDR2 is FQDESV in the germline V gene (reference sequence). The CDR3 DNA is TGTGCCAGCAGCTTAGCCCTTTCTAGCGGGGGCTACAATGAGCAGTTCTTC. It codes for CASSLALSSGGYNEQFF.

The J gene is TRBJ1-2, the V gene TRBV28; tentative D call: TRBD1 (5 bases). From germline, CDR1 is MDHEN and CDR2 SYDVKM. Trimming cost V 5 bases and J 2 bases, with 18 bases left between them. The CDR3 contains 16 residues. The CDR3 reads CASSLRFAGPNYGYTF. CDR3 bases: TGTGCCAGCAGTCTCCGTTTCGCAGGGCCCAACTATGGCTACACCTTC.

This chain uses TRBV11-1 with TRBJ1-1; D gene unclear. Trimming pared 5 bases from V and 8 bases from J, leaving 18 bases between. This CDR3 is 14 amino acids long. The germline CDR1 and CDR2 sequences are SGHAT and FQDESV (reference sequence). CDR3: CASSLFRFSGEAFF. The CDR3 DNA sequence: TGTGCCAGCAGCCTATTTAGGTTTTCGGGGGAAGCTTTCTTT.

The chain carries TRBV6-1 and TRBJ2-3; the D is unclear. CDR1 is MNHNS, CDR2 SASEGT, per germline. The length of the CDR3 is 15 residues. With 3 bases removed from V and 6 bases from J, the gap between germline ends came to 16 bases. In nucleotides, the CDR3 is TGTGCCAGCAGTGAGGCAGCCGTCGCGAGTGATACGCAGTATTTT. Protein sequence: CASSEAAVASDTQYF.

The chain couples TRBV3-1 (or the pseudogene TRBV3-2) to TRBJ2-2, with TRBD1 identical over 7 bases. This CDR3 comprises 13 residues. Losses at the gene ends were 8 bases for V and 4 bases for J; bases not matched to a gene: 4. The germline V gene encodes CDR1 LGHDT and CDR2 YNNKEL (reference sequence). Here the CDR3 reads CASRAGGTGELFF. The CDR3 DNA reads TGTGCCAGCCGCGCAGGGGGCACCGGGGAGCTGTTTTTT.